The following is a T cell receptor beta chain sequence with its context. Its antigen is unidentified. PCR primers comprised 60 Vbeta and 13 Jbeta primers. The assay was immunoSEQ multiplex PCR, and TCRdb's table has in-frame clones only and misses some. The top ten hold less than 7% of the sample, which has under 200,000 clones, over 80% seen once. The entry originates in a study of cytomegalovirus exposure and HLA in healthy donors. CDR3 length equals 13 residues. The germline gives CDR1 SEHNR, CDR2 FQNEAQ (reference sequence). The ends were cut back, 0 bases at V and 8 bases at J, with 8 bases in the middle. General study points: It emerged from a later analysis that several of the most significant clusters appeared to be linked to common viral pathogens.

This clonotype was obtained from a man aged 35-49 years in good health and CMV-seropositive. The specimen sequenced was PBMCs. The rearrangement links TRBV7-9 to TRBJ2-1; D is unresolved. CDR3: CASSLALSYEQFF. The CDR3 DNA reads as TGTGCCAGCAGCTTAGCACTATCCTATGAGCAGTTCTTC.